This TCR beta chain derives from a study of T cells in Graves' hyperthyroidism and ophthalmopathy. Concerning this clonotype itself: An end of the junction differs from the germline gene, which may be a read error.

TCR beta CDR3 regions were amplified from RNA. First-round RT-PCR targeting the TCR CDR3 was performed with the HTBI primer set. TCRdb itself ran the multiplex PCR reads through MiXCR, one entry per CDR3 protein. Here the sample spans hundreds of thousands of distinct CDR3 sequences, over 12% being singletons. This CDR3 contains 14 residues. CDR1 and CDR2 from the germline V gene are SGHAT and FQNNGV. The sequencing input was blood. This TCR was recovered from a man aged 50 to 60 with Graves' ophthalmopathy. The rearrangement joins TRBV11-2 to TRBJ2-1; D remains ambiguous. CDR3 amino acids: CASSLGTVYNGQFF. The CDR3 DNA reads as TGTGCCAGCAGCTTAGGTACTGTCTACAATGGGCAGTTCTTC.